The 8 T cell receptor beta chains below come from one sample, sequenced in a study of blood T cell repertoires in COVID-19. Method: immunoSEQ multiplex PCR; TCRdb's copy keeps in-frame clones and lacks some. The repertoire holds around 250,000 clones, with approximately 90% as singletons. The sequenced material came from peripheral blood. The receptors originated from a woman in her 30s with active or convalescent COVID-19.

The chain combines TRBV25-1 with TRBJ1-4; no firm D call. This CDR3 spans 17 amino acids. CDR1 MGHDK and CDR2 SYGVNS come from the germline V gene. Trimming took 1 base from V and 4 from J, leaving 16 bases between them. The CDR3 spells CASSESMPAEINEKLFF. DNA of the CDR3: TGTGCCAGCAGTGAATCTATGCCGGCGGAAATTAATGAAAAACTGTTTTTT.

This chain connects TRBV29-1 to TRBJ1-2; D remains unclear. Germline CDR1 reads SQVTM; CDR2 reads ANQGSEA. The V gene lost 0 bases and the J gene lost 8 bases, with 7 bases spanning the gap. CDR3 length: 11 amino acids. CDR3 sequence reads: CSVEEVGGYTF. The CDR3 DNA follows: TGCAGCGTTGAAGAGGTTGGCGGCTACACCTTC.

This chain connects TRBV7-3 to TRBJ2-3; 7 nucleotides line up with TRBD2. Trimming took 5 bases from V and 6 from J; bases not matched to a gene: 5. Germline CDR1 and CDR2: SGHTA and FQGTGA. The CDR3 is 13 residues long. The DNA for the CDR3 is TGTGCCAGCAGCCCTACTAGCGCTGATACGCAGTATTTT. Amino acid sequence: CASSPTSADTQYF.

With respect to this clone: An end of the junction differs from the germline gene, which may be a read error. CDR3 bases: TGTGCTAGCAGCATTAGCGACGGACAGCATATTGAGCAGTACTTC. This encodes CASSISDGQHIEQYF. This rearrangement joins TRBV7-7 to TRBJ2-7; tentatively, D is TRBD1 (6 bases). The CDR3 is 15 amino acids. The V gene's germline CDR1 is SSHAT and CDR2 FNYEAQ (reference sequence). The full variable domain, rest sourced from reference TRBV7-7 and TRBJ2-7, is GAGVSQSPRYKVTKRGQDVTLRCDPISSHATLYWYQQALGQGPEFLTYFNYEAQPDKSGLPSDRFSAERPEGSISTLTIQRTEQRDSAMYRCASSISDGQHIEQYFGPGTRLTVT.

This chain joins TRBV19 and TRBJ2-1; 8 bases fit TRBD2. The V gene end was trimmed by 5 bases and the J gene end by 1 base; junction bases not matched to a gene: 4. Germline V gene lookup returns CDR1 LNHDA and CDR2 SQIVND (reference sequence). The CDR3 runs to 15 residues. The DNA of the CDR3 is TGTGCCAGTAGTGCCGGGGGGGTGTCCTACAATGAGCAGTTCTTC. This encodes CASSAGGVSYNEQFF. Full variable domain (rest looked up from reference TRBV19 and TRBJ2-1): DGGITQSPKYLFRKEGQNVTLSCEQNLNHDAMYWYRQDPGQGLRLIYYSQIVNDFQKGDIAEGYSVSREKKESFPLTVTSAQKNPTAFYLCASSAGGVSYNEQFFGPGTRLTVL.

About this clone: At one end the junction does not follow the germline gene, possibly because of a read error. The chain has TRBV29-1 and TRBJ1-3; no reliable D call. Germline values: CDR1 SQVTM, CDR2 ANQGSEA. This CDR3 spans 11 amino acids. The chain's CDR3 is CSVEGGRSEIF. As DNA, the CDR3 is TGCAGCGTTGAAGGTGGGCGTAGTGAGATTTTT.

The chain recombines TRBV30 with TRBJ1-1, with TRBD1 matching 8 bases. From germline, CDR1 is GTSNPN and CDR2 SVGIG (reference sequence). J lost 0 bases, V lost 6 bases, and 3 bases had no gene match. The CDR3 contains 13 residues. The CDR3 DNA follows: TGTGCCTGCGACAGGGGATTGAACACTGAAGCTTTCTTT. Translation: CACDRGLNTEAFF.

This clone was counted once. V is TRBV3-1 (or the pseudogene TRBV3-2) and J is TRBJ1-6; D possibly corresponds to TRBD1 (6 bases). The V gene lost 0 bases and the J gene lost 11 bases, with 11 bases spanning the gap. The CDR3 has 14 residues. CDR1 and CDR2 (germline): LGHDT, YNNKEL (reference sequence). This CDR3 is CASSQDPRGTPLHF. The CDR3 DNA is TGTGCCAGCAGCCAAGATCCCAGGGGAACACCCCTCCACTTT.